Each of the 10 T cell receptor beta chains below was sequenced from the same sample in a study of Graves' ophthalmopathy and Graves' hyperthyroidism. Amplifying from RNA transcripts, the study obtained TCR beta CDR3 regions. The first round was an RT-PCR with HTBI primers, and the second round was a multiplex PCR. TCRdb passed the multiplex PCR reads through MiXCR, listing each CDR3 protein once. The sample includes 500,000 to 600,000 distinct CDR3 sequences, just under 40% seen only once; the top ten take over 3.5%. Sequencing was done on a sample of peripheral blood or thyroid tissue (not recorded which). These receptors were obtained from an adult man with Graves' hyperthyroidism.

Many counts were recorded for this clonotype. The chain carries TRBV10-3 and TRBJ2-5, with 8 bases matching TRBD1. The length of the CDR3 is 15 residues. Germline CDR1 reads ENHRY; CDR2 reads SYGVKD. Trimming at V came to 4 bases and at J to 2 bases, leaving 6 bases not matched to a gene. The CDR3 protein is CAISVGQVVQETQYF. Here the CDR3 DNA reads TGTGCCATCAGTGTGGGACAGGTTGTGCAAGAGACCCAGTACTTC.

This clonotype showed up just a few times. The rearrangement links TRBV7-9 to TRBJ2-3, with TRBD2 matching over 8 bases. The CDR3 length is 16 residues. The junction had 7 bases not matched to a gene; V was cut back by 5 bases and J by 0 bases. CDR1 SEHNR and CDR2 FQNEAQ come from the germline V gene (reference sequence). CDR3 in amino acids: CASSPTGTRSTDTQYF. CDR3 coding DNA: TGTGCCAGCAGCCCAACCGGGACTAGGAGCACAGATACGCAGTATTTT.

This chain joins TRBV7-9 and TRBJ2-7, with 12 positions matching TRBD1. Germline V gene sequence: CDR1 SEHNR, CDR2 FQNEAQ (reference sequence). There are 16 residues in the CDR3. The ends lost 6 bases at V and 3 bases at J; junction bases unmatched: 9. The CDR3 sequence: CASSPPGQGADYEQYF. The CDR3 DNA reads as TGTGCCAGCAGTCCTCCGGGACAGGGGGCGGACTACGAGCAGTACTTC.

The CDR3 reads CASSRSDRQYEQYF. Here the CDR3 DNA reads TGTGCCAGCAGTAGATCGGACAGGCAGTACGAGCAGTACTTC. The V and J genes are TRBV6-5 and TRBJ2-7; 7 positions match TRBD1. The CDR3 is made up of 14 amino acids. CDR1 is MNHEY and CDR2 is SVGAGI in the germline V gene. The V and J ends lost 5 bases and 4 bases, in that order; junction bases with no gene match: 8.

This clonotype has a handful of counts. J is TRBJ2-6 and V is TRBV5-8, with D perhaps TRBD1 (5 bases). This CDR3 has 14 residues. The germline CDR1 and CDR2 sequences are SGHTS and YDEGEE. V gave up 5 bases and J gave up 2 bases, with 8 bases separating them. CDR3 coding DNA: TGTGCCAGCAGTGGACATACTGGGGCCAACGTCCTGACTTTC. Protein product: CASSGHTGANVLTF.

The chain combines TRBV7-3 with TRBJ2-1, with 7 positions matching TRBD2. CDR1 is SGHTA and CDR2 is FQGTGA in the germline V gene. The CDR3 loop spans 16 amino acids. Trimming cost V 5 bases and J 5 bases; bases outside gene matches: 12. CDR3 DNA sequence: TGTGCCAGCAGCCCCAGTGGGACTATAGGACACAATGAGCAGTTCTTC. Translated, it gives CASSPSGTIGHNEQFF. The full variable domain, completed using reference TRBV7-3 and TRBJ2-1, is GAGVSQTPSNKVTEKGKYVELRCDPISGHTALYWYRQSLGQGPEFLIYFQGTGAADDSGLPNDRFFAVRPEGSVSTLKIQRTERGDSAVYLCASSPSGTIGHNEQFFGPGTRLTVL.

Concerning this clonotype: It may be a read error: a sequence one base away is much more abundant. The rearrangement joins TRBV29-1 to TRBJ2-2; D is ambiguous. The CDR3 contains 13 residues. CDR1 is SQVTM and CDR2 is ANQGSEA in the germline V gene. Trimming removed 5 bases from V and 7 bases from J, with 14 bases in between. The CDR3 coding sequence is TGCAGCGTTAAGGTTCTCAGTAGCGGGGAGCTGTTTTTT. Protein: CSVKVLSSGELFF.

Ten or more counts support this clonotype. This chain joins TRBV12-3 or TRBV12-4 and TRBJ2-5; D possibly corresponds to TRBD1 (6 bases). CDR3 size: 13 residues. V lost 4 bases and J 5 bases, leaving 11 bases between the germline ends. The DNA of the CDR3 is TGTGCCAGCAGTTACAGGGCCGGGGAGACCCAGTACTTC. This gives the protein CASSYRAGETQYF.

This clonotype was picked up many times. The chain employs TRBV29-1 and TRBJ2-7; D is undetermined. CDR1 SQVTM and CDR2 ANQGSEA come from the germline V gene. The CDR3 runs 12 residues. Trimming took off 3 bases at V and 1 base at J, with 7 bases between the two ends. For the CDR3, the DNA is TGCAGCGTTGATTTCGGTTCCTACGAGCAGTACTTC. This gives the protein CSVDFGSYEQYF.

The genes are TRBV28 and TRBJ2-2, with 8 bases fitting TRBD1. The trim removed 8 bases at V and 2 bases at J, leaving 4 bases unmatched. Germline values: CDR1 MDHEN, CDR2 SYDVKM. The CDR3 contains 14 residues. The DNA of the CDR3 is TGTGCCAGCTACGGACAGGGTAACACCGGGGAGCTGTTTTTT. Its protein is CASYGQGNTGELFF.